This entry features one T cell receptor beta chain sequence. Its antigen is undetermined. The data originate from a study of T-cell memory formation after mild COVID-19. Study results and limitations: Within pre-infection memory, some responding clones were found, suggesting cross-reactive memory joined. Second-wave clones peaking on day 37 lacked confirmed SARS-CoV-2 specificity. Later expanders leaned CD4+, whereas day 15 to 85 contracting clones were balanced CD4/CD8.

MiXCR was run by TCRdb on the 5' RACE reads, yielding one entry per CDR3 protein. The table records 450,000 to 650,000 distinct CDR3 sequences, around 17% of them present only once. V was pared by 5 bases and J by 1 base, with 12 bases between. CDR3 length equals 14 residues. Per the germline V gene, CDR1 is MNHEY and CDR2 is SMNVEV (reference sequence). The chain combines TRBV27 with TRBJ2-7, with a possible D match to TRBD2 (5 bases). Sequencing was performed on PBMCs or a T cell subset sorted from them (not recorded which). This sequence originates from an adult woman who had mild COVID-19 (a few samples of this study predate the infection). Cell type and time point are not known. Here the CDR3 reads CASSAGWESYEQYF. CDR3 DNA sequence: TGTGCCAGCAGTGCCGGGTGGGAGTCCTACGAGCAGTACTTC.